The TCR beta chain described here comes from a study of a mutant IDH1 vaccine in newly diagnosed glioma. Across the study: Patients were given eight vaccinations, scheduled in weeks 1, 3, 5, 7, 11, 15, 19 and 23. Radiotherapy alone preceded vaccination by 4-6 weeks; alternatively, vaccination started with temozolomide cycles. Former treatment meant radiotherapy, temozolomide, or both; the majority had gotten both.

The table came from immunoSEQ multiplex PCR; TCRdb's copy has only in-frame clones and leaves some out. The sample holds tens of thousands of clones, around 76% seen once. The CDR3 spans 14 residues. The trim removed 6 bases at V and 9 bases at J, leaving 13 bases unmatched. The germline CDR1 and CDR2 sequences are ENHRY and SYGVKD. This clone was recorded once. Its antigen remains unidentified. Time point noted: week 23, last vaccination. Topical imiquimod accompanied each vaccine dose, which consisted of 300 ug of mutant IDH1 20-mer peptide. Each astrocytoma in the donors was new, WHO grade 3 or 4, IDH1-mutant and ATRX-lost.

This chain uses TRBV10-3 with TRBJ1-2, with TRBD1 identical over 7 bases. The receptor's source is a woman between 40 and 55 years old with glioma. Some clones in this sample may be carry-over from other donors' samples. The sample here was PBMCs, taken from a glioma patient whose treatment included an IDH1 peptide vaccine. The CDR3, as DNA: TGTGCCATCAGGGGGGACAGCCCCAAGGGAAGCTACACCTTC. It encodes CAIRGDSPKGSYTF.